This T cell receptor beta chain was documented in a study of identifying expanded T cells in peripheral blood. Collection occurred without any documented infections or immune events in donors. Looked up from germline, CDR1 is SGHRS and CDR2 is YFSETQ. V was pared by 5 bases and J by 1 base, with 15 bases between. CDR3 length: 15 residues. The data were produced by immunoSEQ multiplex PCR, yet TCRdb's version contains in-frame clones alone and is incomplete. This sample has some 93,000 clones, with 88% found just once. Study results and caveats: Variance in clone template counts between approximately 2-week samples significantly increased with total template count across all healthy donors. Differentially abundant clones: roughly 1.2 between replicates, about 17 at two to three weeks, 19 to 20 at four.

This clone was counted a few times. Its antigen is not identified. The V gene is TRBV5-1, the J gene TRBJ1-1; TRBD1 is a possible D gene (5 bases). The sequence came from a person between 18 and 70 years old in good health. Sequenced input: blood. CDR3 loop: CASRPTQVKNTEAFF. For the CDR3, the DNA is TGCGCCAGCAGACCGACACAGGTGAAGAACACTGAAGCTTTCTTT.